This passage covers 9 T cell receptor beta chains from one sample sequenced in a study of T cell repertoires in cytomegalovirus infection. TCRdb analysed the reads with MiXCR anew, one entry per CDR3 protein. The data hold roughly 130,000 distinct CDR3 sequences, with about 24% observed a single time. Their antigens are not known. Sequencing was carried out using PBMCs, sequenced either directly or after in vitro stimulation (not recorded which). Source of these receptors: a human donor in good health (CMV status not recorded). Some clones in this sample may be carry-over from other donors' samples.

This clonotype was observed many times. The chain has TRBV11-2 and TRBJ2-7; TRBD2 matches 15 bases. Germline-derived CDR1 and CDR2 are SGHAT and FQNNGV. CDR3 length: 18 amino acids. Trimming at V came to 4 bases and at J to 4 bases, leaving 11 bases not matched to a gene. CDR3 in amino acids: CASSSNRTSGRAGYEQYF. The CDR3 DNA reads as TGTGCCAGCAGCTCCAACAGGACTAGCGGGAGGGCCGGGTACGAGCAGTACTTC. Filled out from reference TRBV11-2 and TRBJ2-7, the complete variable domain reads EAGVAQSPRYKIIEKRQSVAFWCNPISGHATLYWYQQILGQGPKLLIQFQNNGVVDDSQLPKDRFSAERLKGVDSTLKIQPAKLEDSAVYLCASSSNRTSGRAGYEQYFGPGTRLTVT.

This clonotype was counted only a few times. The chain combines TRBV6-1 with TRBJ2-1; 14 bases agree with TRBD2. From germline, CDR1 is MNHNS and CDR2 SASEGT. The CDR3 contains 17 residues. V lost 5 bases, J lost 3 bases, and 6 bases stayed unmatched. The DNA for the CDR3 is TGTGCCAGCAGTCGCGGGACTAGCGGGAGATTCTACAATGAGCAGTTCTTC. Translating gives CASSRGTSGRFYNEQFF.

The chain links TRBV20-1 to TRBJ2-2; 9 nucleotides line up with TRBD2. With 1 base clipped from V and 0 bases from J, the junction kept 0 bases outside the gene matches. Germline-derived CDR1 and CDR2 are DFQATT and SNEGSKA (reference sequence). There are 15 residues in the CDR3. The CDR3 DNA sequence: TGCAGTGCTAGAGGGACTAGCGCGAACACCGGGGAGCTGTTTTTT. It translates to CSARGTSANTGELFF.

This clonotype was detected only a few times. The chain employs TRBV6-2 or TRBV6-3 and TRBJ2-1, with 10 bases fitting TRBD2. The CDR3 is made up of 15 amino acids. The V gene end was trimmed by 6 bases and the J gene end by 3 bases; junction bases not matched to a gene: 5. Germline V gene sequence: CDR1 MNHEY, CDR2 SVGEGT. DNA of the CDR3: TGTGCCAGCAGGAGACTAGCGGGCAACTACAATGAGCAGTTCTTC. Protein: CASRRLAGNYNEQFF.

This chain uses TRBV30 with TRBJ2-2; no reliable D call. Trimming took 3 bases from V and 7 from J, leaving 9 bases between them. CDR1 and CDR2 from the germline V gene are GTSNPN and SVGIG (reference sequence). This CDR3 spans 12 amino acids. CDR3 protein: CAWSYLGGELFF. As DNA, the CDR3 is TGTGCCTGGAGCTACCTGGGCGGGGAGCTGTTTTTT.

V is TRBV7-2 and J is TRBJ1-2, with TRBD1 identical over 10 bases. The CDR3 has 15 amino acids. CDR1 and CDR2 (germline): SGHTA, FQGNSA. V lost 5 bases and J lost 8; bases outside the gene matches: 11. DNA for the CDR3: TGTGCCAGCAGCCAGGCCTGGGACAGGGGCTACGGCTACACCTTC. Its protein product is CASSQAWDRGYGYTF.

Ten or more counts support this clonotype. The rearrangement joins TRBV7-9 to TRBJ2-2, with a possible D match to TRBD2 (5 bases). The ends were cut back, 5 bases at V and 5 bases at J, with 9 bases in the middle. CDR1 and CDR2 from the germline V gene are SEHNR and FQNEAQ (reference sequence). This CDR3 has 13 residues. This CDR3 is CASSAVATGELFF. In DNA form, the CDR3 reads TGTGCCAGCAGCGCCGTAGCGACCGGGGAGCTGTTTTTT.

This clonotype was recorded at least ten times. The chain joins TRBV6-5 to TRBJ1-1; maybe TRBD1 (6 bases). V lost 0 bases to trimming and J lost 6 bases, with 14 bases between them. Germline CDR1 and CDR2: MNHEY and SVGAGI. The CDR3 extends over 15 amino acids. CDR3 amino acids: CASSYSYRAMAEAFF. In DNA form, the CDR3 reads TGTGCCAGCAGTTACTCGTACAGGGCAATGGCTGAAGCTTTCTTT.

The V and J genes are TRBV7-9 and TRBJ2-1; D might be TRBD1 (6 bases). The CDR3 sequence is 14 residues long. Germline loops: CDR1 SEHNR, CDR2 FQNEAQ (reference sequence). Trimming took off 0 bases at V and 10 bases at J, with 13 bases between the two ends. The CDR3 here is CASSLASGVWEQFF. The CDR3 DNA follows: TGTGCCAGCAGCTTAGCATCAGGGGTTTGGGAGCAGTTCTTC.